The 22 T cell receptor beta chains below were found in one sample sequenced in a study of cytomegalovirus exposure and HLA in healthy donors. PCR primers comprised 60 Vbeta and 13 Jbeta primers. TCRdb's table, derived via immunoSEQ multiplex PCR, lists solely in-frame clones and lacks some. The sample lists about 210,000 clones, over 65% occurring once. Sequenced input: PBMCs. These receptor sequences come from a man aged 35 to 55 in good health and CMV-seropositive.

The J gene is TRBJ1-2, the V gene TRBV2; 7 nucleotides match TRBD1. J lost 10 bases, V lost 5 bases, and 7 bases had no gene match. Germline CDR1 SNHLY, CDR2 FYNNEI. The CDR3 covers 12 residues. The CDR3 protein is CASSITGVDYTF. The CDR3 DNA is TGTGCCAGCAGTATTACAGGGGTTGACTACACCTTC.

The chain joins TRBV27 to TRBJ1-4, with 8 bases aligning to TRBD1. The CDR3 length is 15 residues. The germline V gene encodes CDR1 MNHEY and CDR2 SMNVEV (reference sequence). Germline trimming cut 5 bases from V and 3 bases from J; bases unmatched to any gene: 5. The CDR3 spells CASSGQGWANEKLFF. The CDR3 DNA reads TGTGCCAGCAGTGGACAGGGATGGGCTAATGAAAAACTGTTTTTT.

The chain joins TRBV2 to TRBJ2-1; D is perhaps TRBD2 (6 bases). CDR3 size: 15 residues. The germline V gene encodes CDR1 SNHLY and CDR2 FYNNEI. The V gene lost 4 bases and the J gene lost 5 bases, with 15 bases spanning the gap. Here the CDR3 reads CASSVGGAGHNEQFF. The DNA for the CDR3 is TGTGCCAGCAGTGTCGGCGGGGCCGGCCACAATGAGCAGTTCTTC. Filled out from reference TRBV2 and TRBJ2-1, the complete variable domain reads EPEVTQTPSHQVTQMGQEVILRCVPISNHLYFYWYRQILGQKVEFLVSFYNNEISEKSEIFDDQFSVERPDGSNFTLKIRSTKLEDSAMYFCASSVGGAGHNEQFFGPGTRLTVL.

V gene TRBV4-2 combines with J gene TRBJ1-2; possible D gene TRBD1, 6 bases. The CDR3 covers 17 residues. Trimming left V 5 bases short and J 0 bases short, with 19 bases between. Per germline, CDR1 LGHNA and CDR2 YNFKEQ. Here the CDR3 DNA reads TGTGCCAGCAGCTTGGACCAGGGGATGGGGCCTAACTATGGCTACACCTTC. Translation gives CASSLDQGMGPNYGYTF.

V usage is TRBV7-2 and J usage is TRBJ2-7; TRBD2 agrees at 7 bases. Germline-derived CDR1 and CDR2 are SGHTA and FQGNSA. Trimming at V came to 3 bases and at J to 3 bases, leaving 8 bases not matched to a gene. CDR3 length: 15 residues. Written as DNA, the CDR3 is TGTGCCAGCAGCTTGGGGGGACTACCGAGCTACGAGCAGTACTTC. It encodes CASSLGGLPSYEQYF.

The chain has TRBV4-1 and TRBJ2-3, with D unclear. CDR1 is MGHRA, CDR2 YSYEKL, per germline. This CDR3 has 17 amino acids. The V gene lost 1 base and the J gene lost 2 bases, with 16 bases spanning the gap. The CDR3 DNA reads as TGCGCCAGCAGCCAAGGTTTGTTAGCCACCTTCACAGATACGCAGTATTTT. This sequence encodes CASSQGLLATFTDTQYF.

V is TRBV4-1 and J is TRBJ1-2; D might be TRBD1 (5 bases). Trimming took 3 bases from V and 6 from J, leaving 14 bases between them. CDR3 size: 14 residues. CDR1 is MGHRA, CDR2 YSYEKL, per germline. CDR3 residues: CASSHPRDFNGYTF. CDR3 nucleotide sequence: TGCGCCAGCAGCCACCCCAGGGATTTCAATGGCTACACCTTC.

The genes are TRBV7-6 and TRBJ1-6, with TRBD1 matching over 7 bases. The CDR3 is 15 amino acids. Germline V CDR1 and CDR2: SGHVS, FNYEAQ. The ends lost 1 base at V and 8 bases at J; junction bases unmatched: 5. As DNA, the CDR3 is TGTGCCAGCAGCTTAGACCGAACAGGGGATTCACCCCTCCACTTT. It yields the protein CASSLDRTGDSPLHF.

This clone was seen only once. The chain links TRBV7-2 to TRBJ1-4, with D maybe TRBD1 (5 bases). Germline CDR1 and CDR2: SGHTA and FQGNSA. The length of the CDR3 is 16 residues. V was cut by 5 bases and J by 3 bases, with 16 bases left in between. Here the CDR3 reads CASSQTGSTPNEKLFF. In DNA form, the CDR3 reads TGTGCCAGCAGCCAAACAGGTTCCACCCCTAATGAAAAACTGTTTTTT.

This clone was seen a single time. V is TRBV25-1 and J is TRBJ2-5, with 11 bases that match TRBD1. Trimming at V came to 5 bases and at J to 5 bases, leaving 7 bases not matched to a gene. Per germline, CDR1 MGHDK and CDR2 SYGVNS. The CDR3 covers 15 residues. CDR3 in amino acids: CASSPGQGVAETQYF. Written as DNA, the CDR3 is TGTGCCAGCAGTCCGGGACAGGGGGTCGCGGAGACCCAGTACTTC. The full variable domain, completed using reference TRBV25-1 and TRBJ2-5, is EADIYQTPRYLVIGTGKKITLECSQTMGHDKMYWYQQDPGMELHLIHYSYGVNSTEKGDLSSESTVSRIRTEHFPLTLESARPSHTSQYLCASSPGQGVAETQYFGPGTRLLVL.

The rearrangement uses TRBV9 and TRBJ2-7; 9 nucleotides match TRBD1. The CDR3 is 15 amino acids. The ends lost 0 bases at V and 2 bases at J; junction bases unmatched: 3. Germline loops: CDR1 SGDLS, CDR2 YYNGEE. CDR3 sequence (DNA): TGTGCCAGCAGCGTAGCGGGACAGGGTACCTACGAGCAGTACTTC. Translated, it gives CASSVAGQGTYEQYF.

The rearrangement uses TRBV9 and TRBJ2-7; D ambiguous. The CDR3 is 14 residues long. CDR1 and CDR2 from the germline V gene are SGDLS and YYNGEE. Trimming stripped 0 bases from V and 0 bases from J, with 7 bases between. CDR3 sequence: CASSVETVSYEQYF. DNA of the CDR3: TGTGCCAGCAGCGTAGAAACGGTCTCCTACGAGCAGTACTTC.

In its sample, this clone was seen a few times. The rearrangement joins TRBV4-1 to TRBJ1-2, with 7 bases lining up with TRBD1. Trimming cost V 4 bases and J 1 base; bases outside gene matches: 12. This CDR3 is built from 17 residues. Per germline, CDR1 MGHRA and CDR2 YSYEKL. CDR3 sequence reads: CASSPRPQGRLNYGYTF. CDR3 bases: TGCGCCAGCAGCCCCCGGCCACAGGGGCGACTTAACTATGGCTACACCTTC.

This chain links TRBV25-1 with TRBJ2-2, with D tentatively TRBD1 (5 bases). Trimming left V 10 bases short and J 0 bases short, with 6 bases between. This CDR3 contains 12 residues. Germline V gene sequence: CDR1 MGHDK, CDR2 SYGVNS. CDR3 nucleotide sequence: TGTGCCATGACAGCGAACACCGGGGAGCTGTTTTTT. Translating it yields CAMTANTGELFF.

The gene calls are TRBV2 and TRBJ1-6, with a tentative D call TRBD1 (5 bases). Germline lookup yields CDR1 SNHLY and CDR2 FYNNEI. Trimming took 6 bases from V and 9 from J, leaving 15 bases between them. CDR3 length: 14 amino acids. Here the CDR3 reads CASRHRDLSSPLHF. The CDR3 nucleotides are TGTGCCAGCAGACACCGGGACTTAAGTTCACCCCTCCACTTT.

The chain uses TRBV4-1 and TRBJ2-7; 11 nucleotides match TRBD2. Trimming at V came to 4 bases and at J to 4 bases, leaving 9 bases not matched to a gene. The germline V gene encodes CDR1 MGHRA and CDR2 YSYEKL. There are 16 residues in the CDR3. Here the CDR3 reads CASSLSLSGGAYEQYF. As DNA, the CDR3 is TGCGCCAGCAGCCTGTCGCTTAGCGGGGGGGCTTACGAGCAGTACTTC.

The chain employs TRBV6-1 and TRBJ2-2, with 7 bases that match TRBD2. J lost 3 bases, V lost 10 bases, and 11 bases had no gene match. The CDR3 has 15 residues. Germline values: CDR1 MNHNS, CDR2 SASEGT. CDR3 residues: CATPGGIVDTGELFF. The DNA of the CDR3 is TGTGCCACCCCGGGGGGTATTGTGGACACCGGGGAGCTGTTTTTT.

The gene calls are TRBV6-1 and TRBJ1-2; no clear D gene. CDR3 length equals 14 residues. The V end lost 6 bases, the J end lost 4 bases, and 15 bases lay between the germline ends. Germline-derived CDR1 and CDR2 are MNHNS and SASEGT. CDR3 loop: CASRDNSNSYGYTF. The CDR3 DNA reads TGTGCCAGCAGAGACAACAGTAACTCCTATGGCTACACCTTC.

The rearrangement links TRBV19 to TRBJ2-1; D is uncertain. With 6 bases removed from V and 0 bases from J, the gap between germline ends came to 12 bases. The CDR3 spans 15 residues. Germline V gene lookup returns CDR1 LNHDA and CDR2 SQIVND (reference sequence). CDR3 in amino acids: CASSPLRSSYNEQFF. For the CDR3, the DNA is TGTGCCAGTAGCCCCCTGAGGAGCTCCTACAATGAGCAGTTCTTC.

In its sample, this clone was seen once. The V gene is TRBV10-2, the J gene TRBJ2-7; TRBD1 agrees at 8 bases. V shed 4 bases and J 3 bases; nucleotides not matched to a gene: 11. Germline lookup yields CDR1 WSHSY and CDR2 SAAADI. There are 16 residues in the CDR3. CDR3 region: CASSVNTGTGYYEQYF. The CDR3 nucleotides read TGCGCCAGCAGTGTGAATACCGGGACAGGTTACTACGAGCAGTACTTC.

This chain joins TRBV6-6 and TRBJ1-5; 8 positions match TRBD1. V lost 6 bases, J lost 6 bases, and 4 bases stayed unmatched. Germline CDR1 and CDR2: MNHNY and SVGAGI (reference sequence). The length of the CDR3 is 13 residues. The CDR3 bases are TGTGCCAGCAGGAGACAGGGGCTTCAGCCCCAGCATTTT. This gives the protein CASRRQGLQPQHF.

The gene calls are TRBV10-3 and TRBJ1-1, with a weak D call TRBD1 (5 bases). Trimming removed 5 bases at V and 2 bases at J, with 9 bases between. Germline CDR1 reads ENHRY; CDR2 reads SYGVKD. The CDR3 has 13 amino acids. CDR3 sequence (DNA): TGTGCCATCAGTCTACAGGATAACACTGAAGCTTTCTTT. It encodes CAISLQDNTEAFF.